This T cell receptor (beta chain) was identified during a study of tissue T cells after allogeneic stem cell transplantation. Time point given: mouse harvest day 14 after allogeneic transplant. The graft held 10^6 splenic CD5+ T cells and 10^7 T-cell-depleted bone marrow cells. B6 (H2b) cells into BALB/c (H2d) mice; tissues taken at day 7 or 14. Profiled with immunoSEQ multiplex PCR; TCRdb holds only in-frame clones, not every one. The repertoire holds around 2,800 clones, with roughly 48% as singletons. The CDR3 totals 14 residues. CDR1 SNHLY and CDR2 FYNGKV come from the germline V gene (reference sequence). The trim removed 3 bases at V and 3 bases at J, leaving 4 bases unmatched. Notes on this clone: Mouse gene names and germline throughout. The read terminates 1 residue before the CDR3 end, so the remaining end is supplied by the germline J gene.

The clonotype originates from a female BALB/c mouse given C57BL/6 T cells with graft-versus-host disease after an allogeneic hematopoietic cell transplant. The genes are TRBV3 and TRBJ1-1; 7 nucleotides align to TRBD1. The specimen was gut tissue. CDR3 sequence reads: CASSLRGRDTEVFF. CDR3 bases read: TGTGCCAGCAGCTTGAGGGGGCGGGACACAGAAGTCTTC.